The 29 T cell receptor beta chains listed next were all sequenced from one sample in a study of CD8 T cells in Susac syndrome. About 0.5 to 1 ug RNA was reverse transcribed with random hexamers. TCRdb independently ran MiXCR on the immunoSEQ multiplex PCR reads; one entry per CDR3 protein. The repertoire holds about 170,000 distinct CDR3 sequences, with 85% to 95% as singletons. Material for sequencing was CD4+ T cells from PBMCs. These receptors came from a human donor with multiple sclerosis.

The rearrangement links TRBV24-1 to TRBJ1-5; a possible D gene is TRBD1 (6 bases). CDR3 size: 14 residues. CDR1 and CDR2 from the germline V gene are KGHDR and SFDVKD. The V end lost 4 bases, the J end lost 6 bases, and 12 bases lay between the germline ends. The DNA of the CDR3 is TGTGCCACCAGTGAACCAGGGGAGGGTCAGCCCCAGCATTTT. It codes for CATSEPGEGQPQHF.

The chain is built from TRBV28 and TRBJ1-1; the match to TRBD1 covers 8 bases. The CDR3 has 16 residues. Germline V gene data show CDR1 as MDHEN and CDR2 as SYDVKM. V dropped 8 bases and J dropped 3; count of bases not matched to a gene: 14. CDR3 DNA sequence: TGTGCCAGCTTCAACGGACAGGGTTTGGGAGACACTGAAGCTTTCTTT. Its translation is CASFNGQGLGDTEAFF.

This clonotype occurred a few times. This rearrangement joins TRBV24-1 to TRBJ2-5, with a tentative D call TRBD1 (7 bases). Trimming shortened V by 2 bases and J by 2 bases, and 14 bases separated the two germline ends. The CDR3 contains 16 residues. CDR1 and CDR2 (germline): KGHDR, SFDVKD. CDR3: CATSDWGQGGQETQYF. CDR3 bases: TGTGCCACCAGTGATTGGGGGCAGGGGGGACAAGAGACCCAGTACTTC.

This clonotype occurred once. The chain employs TRBV14 and TRBJ2-7; TRBD2 matches at 8 bases. CDR3 length equals 15 residues. V shed 4 bases and J 4 bases; nucleotides not matched to a gene: 9. Germline-derived CDR1 and CDR2 are SGHDN and FVKESK. The CDR3 loop is CASSRRTSLGYEQYF. CDR3 nucleotides: TGTGCCAGCAGCCGCAGGACTAGCTTGGGTTACGAGCAGTACTTC.

The chain carries TRBV2 and TRBJ1-1, with a possible D match to TRBD1 (5 bases). Trimming took 6 bases from V and 1 from J, leaving 18 bases between them. The CDR3 covers 16 residues. The germline V gene encodes CDR1 SNHLY and CDR2 FYNNEI. CDR3: CASRGRTFFGNTEAFF. In DNA form, the CDR3 reads TGTGCCAGCAGGGGACGTACGTTTTTTGGGAACACTGAAGCTTTCTTT.

This chain joins TRBV27 and TRBJ2-1; 11 bases are a match to TRBD2. V was clipped by 6 bases and J by 6 bases; unmatched bases: 7. This CDR3 has 15 amino acids. The germline gives CDR1 MNHEY, CDR2 SMNVEV (reference sequence). The CDR3 here is CASRRLAGIGNEQFF. The CDR3 region has the DNA TGTGCCAGCAGAAGACTAGCGGGAATTGGCAATGAGCAGTTCTTC.

This chain joins TRBV5-1 and TRBJ1-5; a weak D match, TRBD1 (5 bases). V gave up 4 bases and J gave up 6 bases, with 14 bases separating them. Germline V CDR1 and CDR2: SGHRS, YFSETQ. The length of the CDR3 is 14 residues. CDR3 region: CASSPGTGSQPQHF. The CDR3 nucleotides read TGCGCCAGCAGCCCGGGGACGGGGTCTCAGCCCCAGCATTTT.

This clonotype was observed once. This chain joins TRBV7-9 and TRBJ2-2, with no clear D. Per germline, CDR1 SEHNR and CDR2 FQNEAQ (reference sequence). The CDR3 is made up of 11 amino acids. With 3 bases removed from V and 10 bases from J, the gap between germline ends came to 6 bases. In DNA form, the CDR3 reads TGTGCCAGCAGCTTCCCTCAGGAGCTGTTTTTT. The encoded protein is CASSFPQELFF.

The V call is TRBV5-1, the J call TRBJ2-1; D possibly corresponds to TRBD2 (5 bases). Per germline, CDR1 SGHRS and CDR2 YFSETQ. V was shortened by 0 bases and J by 9 bases, with 16 bases between the two germline ends. The CDR3 is 15 amino acids. CDR3: CASSLAGSHIREQFF. In DNA, the CDR3 is TGCGCCAGCAGCTTGGCGGGGTCTCATATCCGTGAGCAGTTCTTC.

This clonotype was seen just once. The V call is TRBV20-1, the J call TRBJ2-5; 10 bases are a match to TRBD2. Germline V gives CDR1 DFQATT, CDR2 SNEGSKA (reference sequence). The CDR3 is 17 amino acids. The V and J ends lost 5 bases and 4 bases, in that order; junction bases with no gene match: 16. The CDR3 reads CSAGPSTLAGVAETQYF. The CDR3 nucleotides read TGCAGTGCTGGCCCCTCGACGCTAGCGGGAGTGGCAGAGACCCAGTACTTC.

The CDR3 DNA is TGCAGTGCTAGCGGGTGGGGCGGGGAGCTGTTTTTT. Translating it yields CSASGWGGELFF. The chain recombines TRBV20-1 with TRBJ2-2; D gene unclear. Germline V gene sequence: CDR1 DFQATT, CDR2 SNEGSKA (reference sequence). V lost 3 bases, J lost 7 bases, and 9 bases lay in between. CDR3 size: 12 residues.

The chain uses TRBV7-2 and TRBJ2-1, with no clear D. In germline, CDR1 is SGHTA, CDR2 FQGNSA. Trimming shortened V by 9 bases and J by 0 bases, and 9 bases separated the two germline ends. This CDR3 has 13 residues. The CDR3 coding sequence is TGTGCCAGTACAGATGACTCCTACAATGAGCAGTTCTTC. Translated: CASTDDSYNEQFF.

The CDR3 sequence: CASSLTASGNEKLFF. DNA for the CDR3: TGCGCCAGCAGCTTGACCGCCAGCGGCAATGAAAAACTGTTTTTT. The chain has TRBV5-1 and TRBJ1-4, with D uncertain. CDR3 length equals 15 residues. Deletions cut 1 base from V and 5 bases from J, with 12 bases between. Looked up from germline, CDR1 is SGHRS and CDR2 is YFSETQ.

This chain connects TRBV20-1 to TRBJ2-1; D is undetermined. The CDR3 totals 15 residues. The V end lost 6 bases, the J end lost 0 bases, and 15 bases lay between the germline ends. Germline lookup yields CDR1 DFQATT and CDR2 SNEGSKA (reference sequence). Here the CDR3 reads CSADPVSLSYNEQFF. The CDR3 coding sequence is TGCAGTGCGGACCCTGTTTCCCTCTCCTACAATGAGCAGTTCTTC.

The chain uses TRBV5-1 and TRBJ2-3, with a tentative D call TRBD1 (6 bases). The CDR3 is 15 residues long. CDR1 is SGHRS, CDR2 YFSETQ, per germline. Trimming stripped 7 bases from V and 2 bases from J, with 17 bases between. Here the CDR3 reads CASGQTRPNTDTQYF. In nucleotides, the CDR3 is TGCGCCAGCGGACAGACCCGCCCAAACACAGATACGCAGTATTTT. The full variable domain, rest sourced from reference TRBV5-1 and TRBJ2-3, is KAGVTQTPRYLIKTRGQQVTLSCSPISGHRSVSWYQQTPGQGLQFLFEYFSETQRNKGNFPGRFSGRQFSNSRSEMNVSTLELGDSALYLCASGQTRPNTDTQYFGPGTRLTVL.

The chain links TRBV6-5 to TRBJ1-3, with D perhaps TRBD1 (6 bases). The CDR3 runs to 14 residues. V was cut by 6 bases and J by 0 bases, with 9 bases left in between. Germline V lookup: CDR1 MNHEY, CDR2 SVGAGI. This CDR3 is CASRQGYSGNTIYF. The DNA of the CDR3 is TGTGCCAGCAGACAGGGCTACTCTGGAAACACCATATATTTT.

This chain uses TRBV5-1 with TRBJ2-4; TRBD2 aligns across 11 bases. The germline gives CDR1 SGHRS, CDR2 YFSETQ. The trim removed 4 bases at V and 11 bases at J, leaving 5 bases unmatched. CDR3 length: 13 residues. The CDR3: CASSTTSGSVQYF. The CDR3 coding sequence is TGCGCCAGCAGCACAACTAGCGGGAGTGTTCAGTACTTC.

This clonotype was seen more than once but under ten times. The V call is TRBV19, the J call TRBJ2-3, with D unclear. Germline lookup yields CDR1 LNHDA and CDR2 SQIVND (reference sequence). V lost 5 bases and J lost 0, with 3 bases in between. The CDR3 covers 12 residues. Here the CDR3 DNA reads TGTGCCAGTAGTGCTAGCACAGATACGCAGTATTTT. Residues: CASSASTDTQYF.

The CDR3 loop is CASSGPRVTDYGYTF. The DNA for the CDR3 is TGTGCCAGCAGCGGACCTAGAGTGACAGACTATGGCTACACCTTC. The V and J genes are TRBV9 and TRBJ1-2; D possibly corresponds to TRBD1 (5 bases). The length of the CDR3 is 15 residues. Germline CDR1 and CDR2: SGDLS and YYNGEE. Trimming took 3 bases from V and 3 from J, leaving 15 bases between them.

This clonotype was seen a single time. The genes are TRBV20-1 and TRBJ1-2; no reliable D call. Trimming pared 6 bases from V and 4 bases from J, leaving 15 bases between. This CDR3 region has 13 residues. Germline lookup yields CDR1 DFQATT and CDR2 SNEGSKA (reference sequence). The CDR3 is CSAEIAGSYGYTF. In DNA, the CDR3 is TGCAGTGCCGAGATCGCCGGGAGCTATGGCTACACCTTC.

V gene TRBV10-3 combines with J gene TRBJ1-1; weak D call: TRBD1 (6 bases). The CDR3 has 14 amino acids. Per the germline V gene, CDR1 is ENHRY and CDR2 is SYGVKD. Between the trimmed V and J ends, which lost 2 bases and 1 base, there was a span of 8 bases. CDR3 bases: TGTGCCATCAGTGAGCAGGGGCCGAACACTGAAGCTTTCTTT. Protein product: CAISEQGPNTEAFF.

The chain couples TRBV2 to TRBJ2-1; 9 bases fit TRBD1. V was clipped by 6 bases and J by 0 bases; unmatched bases: 12. The CDR3 totals 18 residues. Germline V gene sequence: CDR1 SNHLY, CDR2 FYNNEI. In DNA form, the CDR3 reads TGTGCCAGCAGACCCGGGACAGGGAGCCGAGGCTCCTACAATGAGCAGTTCTTC. This encodes CASRPGTGSRGSYNEQFF.

The CDR3 DNA is TGCGCCAGCAGGGCGGGAGCTCGTCGAGAGCAGTACTTC. Its translation is CASRAGARREQYF. This sequence joins TRBV10-2 and TRBJ2-7; the match to TRBD2 covers 7 bases. Trimming took 6 bases from V and 7 from J; bases not matched to a gene: 9. Per germline, CDR1 WSHSY and CDR2 SAAADI. The CDR3 covers 13 residues.

The V call is TRBV29-1, the J call TRBJ2-2; a weak D match, TRBD1 (5 bases). CDR1 SQVTM and CDR2 ANQGSEA come from the germline V gene. The V end was cut by 5 bases, the J end by 9 bases, with 22 bases between. The CDR3 runs to 15 residues. In nucleotides, the CDR3 is TGCAGCGTTCTCTACCAAAAACAGGAATCCCGGGAGCTGTTTTTT. This codes for CSVLYQKQESRELFF.

The rearrangement joins TRBV3-1 to TRBJ2-7, with TRBD1 identical over 10 bases. Looked up from germline, CDR1 is LGHDT and CDR2 is YNNKEL (reference sequence). J was trimmed by 5 bases and V by 5 bases; bases with no gene match: 6. This CDR3 contains 14 residues. The CDR3 bases are TGTGCCAGCAGCGGGCCGGGACAGGGGCACGAGCAGTACTTC. As protein: CASSGPGQGHEQYF.

The chain combines TRBV7-2 with TRBJ2-2; 9 bases fit TRBD1. The ends lost 4 bases at V and 7 bases at J; junction bases unmatched: 7. Germline assignment: CDR1 SGHTA and CDR2 FQGNSA. The CDR3 has 15 amino acids. The CDR3 protein is CASSSRGQGHGELFF. In DNA, the CDR3 is TGTGCCAGCAGCTCCCGGGGACAGGGACACGGGGAGCTGTTTTTT.

The CDR3 nucleotides are TGCGCCAGCAGTGACCGGACGGAGAACACTGAAGCTTTCTTT. Translation gives CASSDRTENTEAFF. This rearrangement joins TRBV5-1 to TRBJ1-1; the D is unclear. The germline V and J ends were trimmed by 5 bases and 1 base, with 12 bases remaining between them. Germline V gene lookup returns CDR1 SGHRS and CDR2 YFSETQ. The CDR3 covers 14 residues. Using reference TRBV5-1 and TRBJ1-1 for the parts outside the CDR3, the full variable domain is KAGVTQTPRYLIKTRGQQVTLSCSPISGHRSVSWYQQTPGQGLQFLFEYFSETQRNKGNFPGRFSGRQFSNSRSEMNVSTLELGDSALYLCASSDRTENTEAFFGQGTRLTVV.

J is TRBJ2-7 and V is TRBV7-2, with D maybe TRBD1 (5 bases). The CDR3 consists of 15 residues. V lost 1 base and J 3 bases, leaving 13 bases between the germline ends. Germline V gene lookup returns CDR1 SGHTA and CDR2 FQGNSA. Here the CDR3 reads CASSLVRDRFYEQYF. The CDR3 nucleotides read TGTGCCAGCAGCTTAGTACGCGACAGATTCTACGAGCAGTACTTC.

V is TRBV4-1 and J is TRBJ2-7, with 8 bases matching TRBD2. The CDR3 covers 11 residues. V lost 0 bases to trimming and J lost 13 bases; unmatched junction nucleotides: 2. Per the germline V gene, CDR1 is MGHRA and CDR2 is YSYEKL. CDR3 loop: CASSQDGRAYF. The CDR3 DNA reads as TGCGCCAGCAGCCAAGACGGGAGGGCCTACTTC.